Following are 9 T cell receptor beta chains from one sample sequenced in a study of T cells after yellow fever vaccination (dated by TCRdb to the late 2010s). This sample's treatment or condition label indicates: live attenuated yellow fever vaccine strain. Library method: 5' RACE. The sample was run on an Illumina NovaSeq 6000. TCRdb reworked the public reads: Q25 trimming with fastp, MiXCR clone assembly, productive beta chains retained. Each CDR3 protein appears once, grouped with its most common genes and DNA. This sample comprises a few hundred thousand distinct CDR3 sequences, around 3.9% of them detected only once. The ten largest clones represent about 20% of the sample. The material sequenced was PBMCs, taken on the day of the yellow fever booster vaccination. These receptor sequences come from a man between 18 and 35 years old who received the YFV17D yellow fever vaccine.

Concerning this clonotype: A much larger clonotype is one base distant, so this may be a read error. The rearrangement links TRBV5-6 to TRBJ2-1; tentative D call: TRBD2 (6 bases). CDR1 and CDR2 from the germline V gene are SGHDT and YYEEEE. The CDR3 consists of 16 residues. CDR3 amino acids: CDSSFKERVSYNEQFF. The CDR3 nucleotides are TGTGACAGCAGCTTTAAAGAGCGGGTCTCCTACAATGAGCAGTTCTTC.

Many counts were recorded for this clonotype. CDR3 coding DNA: TGTGCCAGCAGCTTAGGCCGGACTAGCGGGGGGCCCCAAGAGACCCAGTACTTC. Encoded protein: CASSLGRTSGGPQETQYF. The chain combines TRBV7-9 with TRBJ2-5, with 14 bases identical to TRBD2. CDR1 SEHNR and CDR2 FQNEAQ come from the germline V gene (reference sequence). This CDR3 has 18 residues. After removal of 1 base from V and 1 base from J, the junction contained 5 bases not matched to a gene.

V and J are TRBV5-4 and TRBJ2-2; 10 nucleotides agree with TRBD2. Germline V gene data show CDR1 as SGHNT and CDR2 as YYREEE (reference sequence). V dropped 0 bases and J dropped 4; count of bases not matched to a gene: 3. This CDR3 is 16 amino acids long. The CDR3 loop reads CASSLVSGGFTGELFF. In DNA form, the CDR3 reads TGTGCCAGCAGCTTGGTTAGCGGGGGGTTCACCGGGGAGCTGTTTTTT.

This clonotype was counted many times. V usage is TRBV5-1 and J usage is TRBJ2-1, with TRBD1 matching over 8 bases. In germline, CDR1 is SGHRS, CDR2 YFSETQ. The CDR3 is 15 amino acids. J was trimmed by 2 bases and V by 0 bases; bases with no gene match: 1. The CDR3 region is CASSLGTGPYNEQFF. CDR3 nucleotides: TGCGCCAGCAGCTTGGGGACAGGGCCCTACAATGAGCAGTTCTTC.

This clonotype has more than one count but fewer than ten. The V and J genes are TRBV9 and TRBJ2-5; 10 nucleotides match TRBD1. This CDR3 spans 17 amino acids. Trimming cost V 4 bases and J 1 base; bases outside gene matches: 10. CDR1 is SGDLS, CDR2 YYNGEE, per germline. The CDR3, as DNA: TGTGCCAGCAGCCCACGGCCCGGGGACAGGGGCCAAGAGACCCAGTACTTC. Its translation is CASSPRPGDRGQETQYF.

This clonotype came up a few times. This chain links TRBV5-4 with TRBJ2-7, with D unresolved. The CDR3 runs to 15 residues. The V and J ends lost 2 bases and 0 bases respectively, with 12 bases between them. The germline V gene encodes CDR1 SGHNT and CDR2 YYREEE (reference sequence). CDR3 nucleotides: TGTGCCAGCAGCTTTTCAAATACCCTCTCCTACGAGCAGTACTTC. Translation gives CASSFSNTLSYEQYF.

This clonotype was recorded a few times. The gene calls are TRBV5-1 and TRBJ2-5; 7 nucleotides match TRBD1. CDR3 length equals 15 residues. Germline CDR1 SGHRS, CDR2 YFSETQ. After removal of 6 bases from V and 3 bases from J, the junction contained 11 bases not matched to a gene. The CDR3 nucleotides are TGCGCCAGCACTGGCAGGGGGAACTTTAAAGAGACCCAGTACTTC. Translation: CASTGRGNFKETQYF.

V and J are TRBV5-4 and TRBJ2-5; 13 positions agree with TRBD2. The V and J ends lost 3 bases and 5 bases, in that order; junction bases with no gene match: 16. Per the germline V gene, CDR1 is SGHNT and CDR2 is YYREEE (reference sequence). This CDR3 has 19 amino acids. The CDR3 spells CASSSGTSGDGGRVETQYF. CDR3 in DNA: TGTGCCAGCAGCTCCGGGACTAGCGGGGATGGTGGCCGGGTGGAGACCCAGTACTTC.

This clonotype was observed a few times. The J gene is TRBJ2-7, the V gene TRBV9, with TRBD1 identical over 7 bases. V lost 0 bases, J lost 1 base, and 7 bases stayed unmatched. This CDR3 is 16 amino acids long. Looked up from germline, CDR1 is SGDLS and CDR2 is YYNGEE. CDR3 sequence (DNA): TGTGCCAGCAGCGTAGGATTAGACAGGGTTTCCTACGAGCAGTACTTC. Its protein is CASSVGLDRVSYEQYF.